The 22 T cell receptor beta chains given below trace back to one sample, sequenced in a study of lymphopenia after photon versus proton radiotherapy. The method was immunoSEQ multiplex PCR; TCRdb's version includes in-frame clones alone and lacks a portion of them. The table records 65,000 to 90,000 clones, less than 95% of them present only once. This specimen was peripheral blood, taken from a patient treated with photon-based radiotherapy. Source of these receptors: a woman in her forties with cholangiocarcinoma.

This chain links TRBV4-2 with TRBJ2-7, with TRBD2 matching 7 bases. Germline V gene data show CDR1 as LGHNA and CDR2 as YNFKEQ. With V trimmed by 3 bases and J by 5 bases, 10 bases remained unmatched. The length of the CDR3 is 15 residues. For the CDR3, the DNA is TGTGCCAGCAGCCAGGCGGCGGGAGTCGGAAACGAGCAGTACTTC. This gives the protein CASSQAAGVGNEQYF.

The rearrangement joins TRBV7-3 to TRBJ2-1; 7 nucleotides align to TRBD2. Trimming removed 4 bases from V and 6 bases from J; junction bases left unmatched: 9. From germline, CDR1 is SGHTA and CDR2 FQGTGA. The CDR3 has 15 amino acids. CDR3 protein: CASSSNRDYRNEQFF. CDR3 coding DNA: TGTGCCAGCAGCTCGAACCGGGACTATCGCAATGAGCAGTTCTTC.

This chain joins TRBV28 and TRBJ1-2; D is perhaps TRBD1 (6 bases). Germline CDR1 reads MDHEN; CDR2 reads SYDVKM. V was trimmed by 7 bases and J by 2 bases, leaving 11 bases between them. The CDR3 is 13 amino acids. CDR3: CASTLGGNYGYTF. CDR3 nucleotide sequence: TGTGCCAGCACTCTGGGGGGCAACTATGGCTACACCTTC.

The gene calls are TRBV4-3 and TRBJ1-6; the match to TRBD1 covers 10 bases. Germline assignment: CDR1 LGHNA and CDR2 YSLEER. The CDR3 is 14 residues long. Trimming took 4 bases from V and 10 from J; bases not matched to a gene: 4. DNA of the CDR3: TGCGCCAGCAGCCGGGACAGGGGAGGCTCACCCCTCCACTTT. Translated, it gives CASSRDRGGSPLHF.

The chain combines TRBV28 with TRBJ1-6, with D perhaps matching TRBD1 (5 bases). The V gene lost 2 bases and the J gene lost 6 bases, with 14 bases spanning the gap. This CDR3 has 16 residues. Germline V gene lookup returns CDR1 MDHEN and CDR2 SYDVKM. DNA for the CDR3: TGTGCCAGCAGTTTACTCTCGGGACCGGTTAATTCACCCCTCCACTTT. Its translation: CASSLLSGPVNSPLHF.

This clone was recorded a few times. This rearrangement joins TRBV11-2 to TRBJ1-4, with 8 bases that match TRBD1. The V and J ends lost 5 bases and 8 bases, in that order; junction bases with no gene match: 7. The CDR3 has 14 amino acids. The germline CDR1 and CDR2 sequences are SGHAT and FQNNGV. CDR3 coding DNA: TGTGCCAGCAGCCACCGGGACAGGCCAGAAAAACTGTTTTTT. Amino acids: CASSHRDRPEKLFF.

There are a few counts of this clone. This sequence joins TRBV2 and TRBJ1-2; 8 bases are shared with TRBD1. After removal of 6 bases from V and 2 bases from J, the junction contained 2 bases not matched to a gene. The germline V gene encodes CDR1 SNHLY and CDR2 FYNNEI. The CDR3 extends over 13 amino acids. This chain's CDR3 is CASSRTGNYGYTF. In DNA form, the CDR3 reads TGTGCCAGCAGCAGGACAGGGAACTATGGCTACACCTTC.

This chain links TRBV5-1 with TRBJ2-1, with 12 bases identical to TRBD2. Per germline, CDR1 SGHRS and CDR2 YFSETQ. CDR3 size: 19 residues. V trimming: 0 bases; J trimming: 3 bases; junction bases outside the gene matches: 10. CDR3 nucleotides: TGCGCCAGCAGCTTGGAGACTAGCGGGGGCCGACTACACTACAATGAGCAGTTCTTC. The encoded protein is CASSLETSGGRLHYNEQFF.

The chain employs TRBV10-3 and TRBJ1-3; tentative D call: TRBD1 (6 bases). Germline CDR1 ENHRY, CDR2 SYGVKD. The CDR3 is 16 amino acids. V lost 0 bases to trimming and J lost 1 base, with 10 bases between them. In nucleotides, the CDR3 is TGTGCCATCAGTGAGTCTGAGGGGGGATCTGGAAACACCATATATTTT. This encodes CAISESEGGSGNTIYF.

The rearrangement joins TRBV11-2 to TRBJ2-2, with D possibly being TRBD1 (5 bases). This CDR3 contains 15 residues. Per the germline V gene, CDR1 is SGHAT and CDR2 is FQNNGV. The germline V and J ends were trimmed by 7 bases and 0 bases, with 12 bases remaining between them. CDR3 nucleotides: TGTGCCAGCAACGCCCAGGGCCCGAACACCGGGGAGCTGTTTTTT. It specifies CASNAQGPNTGELFF.

V is TRBV9 and J is TRBJ2-1; no definite D call. CDR1 and CDR2 (germline): SGDLS, YYNGEE. V lost 0 bases and J 1 base, leaving 8 bases between the germline ends. This CDR3 contains 15 residues. The CDR3 loop reads CASSVGTASYNEQFF. The CDR3 DNA reads as TGTGCCAGCAGCGTAGGGACGGCTTCCTACAATGAGCAGTTCTTC. Full variable domain (missing parts from reference TRBV9 and TRBJ2-1): DSGVTQTPKHLITATGQRVTLRCSPRSGDLSVYWYQQSLDQGLQFLIQYYNGEERAKGNILERFSAQQFPDLHSELNLSSLELGDSALYFCASSVGTASYNEQFFGPGTRLTVL.

V gene TRBV6-5 combines with J gene TRBJ1-5; D uncertain. Trimming pared 4 bases from V and 5 bases from J, leaving 18 bases between. Germline V gives CDR1 MNHEY, CDR2 SVGAGI. The CDR3 spans 16 residues. The chain's CDR3 is CASSSIPTGFYQPQHF. In DNA, the CDR3 is TGTGCCAGCAGTTCAATTCCGACGGGATTTTATCAGCCCCAGCATTTT.

The chain uses TRBV18 and TRBJ2-3; 9 nucleotides align to TRBD2. Germline CDR1 KGHSH, CDR2 LQKENI. With V trimmed by 3 bases and J by 3 bases, 13 bases remained unmatched. The CDR3 is 18 residues long. The CDR3 region has the DNA TGTGCCAGCTCACCGACCCCCGGGCTAGCGGGGAGTACAGATACGCAGTATTTT. Residues: CASSPTPGLAGSTDTQYF.

The rearrangement uses TRBV5-5 and TRBJ1-2; 10 nucleotides align to TRBD1. J was trimmed by 7 bases and V by 0 bases; bases with no gene match: 12. Germline assignment: CDR1 SGHKS and CDR2 YYEKEE (reference sequence). The CDR3 covers 17 residues. The DNA of the CDR3 is TGTGCCAGCAGCTTGGATCAAGGACAGGGGGAGGTTGGTGGCTACACCTTC. Its protein is CASSLDQGQGEVGGYTF. The variable domain in full, completed from reference TRBV5-5 and TRBJ1-2, reads DAGVTQSPTHLIKTRGQQVTLRCSPISGHKSVSWYQQVLGQGPQFIFQYYEKEERGRGNFPDRFSARQFPNYSSELNVNALLLGDSALYLCASSLDQGQGEVGGYTFGSGTRLTVV.

This clone was seen only a few times. The CDR3 bases are TGTGCCAGCGGCCGGGGGGGGTACGGCACTGAAGCTTTCTTT. This gives the protein CASGRGGYGTEAFF. This chain joins TRBV28 and TRBJ1-1, with a weak D call TRBD1 (5 bases). This CDR3 is built from 14 residues. Trimming took 8 bases from V and 4 from J, leaving 17 bases between them. The germline V gene has CDR1 MDHEN and CDR2 SYDVKM.

Only a few counts were recorded for this clone. This chain links TRBV6-1 with TRBJ2-3; no clear D. Trimming took 2 bases from V and 7 from J, leaving 1 base between them. CDR1 is MNHNS, CDR2 SASEGT, per germline. CDR3 length: 10 residues. CDR3 nucleotides: TGTGCCAGCAGTGAATATACGCAGTATTTT. Protein sequence: CASSEYTQYF.

This chain connects TRBV5-4 to TRBJ2-1; 10 nucleotides line up with TRBD2. Germline CDR1 is SGHNT and CDR2 is YYREEE (reference sequence). Trimming cost V 3 bases and J 8 bases; bases outside gene matches: 8. The CDR3 consists of 15 residues. The CDR3 is CASSSGPSGGDEQFF. In nucleotides, the CDR3 is TGTGCCAGCAGCTCCGGGCCAAGCGGGGGGGATGAGCAGTTCTTC.

The chain carries TRBV11-2 and TRBJ2-3; 9 bases are a match to TRBD1. Germline assignment: CDR1 SGHAT and CDR2 FQNNGV. This CDR3 region has 17 residues. V trimming: 0 bases; J trimming: 2 bases; junction bases outside the gene matches: 6. The CDR3 sequence: CASSLDAGTGPTDTQYF. CDR3 nucleotides: TGTGCCAGCAGCTTAGACGCCGGGACAGGGCCCACAGATACGCAGTATTTT.

The chain carries TRBV10-1 and TRBJ2-1; 14 positions match TRBD2. The CDR3 contains 15 residues. Germline V gene sequence: CDR1 WNHNN, CDR2 SYGVQD (reference sequence). V gave up 4 bases and J gave up 7 bases; unmatched junction bases: 3. In nucleotides, the CDR3 is TGCGCCAGCAGTGGCGGGACTAGCGGGAGAAATGAGCAGTTCTTC. Amino acids: CASSGGTSGRNEQFF.

This chain links TRBV5-1 with TRBJ1-1; D not certain. Germline V gene data show CDR1 as SGHRS and CDR2 as YFSETQ. V lost 2 bases to trimming and J lost 0 bases, with 14 bases between them. CDR3 length equals 16 residues. CDR3 loop: CASSFSEGGVNTEAFF. Written as DNA, the CDR3 is TGCGCCAGCAGCTTCTCCGAAGGAGGTGTGAACACTGAAGCTTTCTTT.

The CDR3 here is CACQGAGVYQPQHF. In nucleotides, the CDR3 is TGTGCCTGTCAGGGGGCGGGAGTCTATCAGCCCCAGCATTTT. The chain couples TRBV2 to TRBJ1-5, with TRBD1 identical over 8 bases. V lost 11 bases, J lost 5 bases, and 11 bases stayed unmatched. Germline V gene lookup returns CDR1 SNHLY and CDR2 FYNNEI. The length of the CDR3 is 14 residues.

This chain links TRBV5-4 with TRBJ1-1; 9 bases are shared with TRBD1. In germline, CDR1 is SGHNT, CDR2 YYREEE (reference sequence). With 3 bases clipped from V and 8 bases from J, the junction kept 5 bases outside the gene matches. CDR3 size: 13 residues. This chain's CDR3 is CASSSVTGGEAFF. CDR3 DNA sequence: TGTGCCAGCAGCTCCGTAACAGGGGGCGAAGCTTTCTTT.